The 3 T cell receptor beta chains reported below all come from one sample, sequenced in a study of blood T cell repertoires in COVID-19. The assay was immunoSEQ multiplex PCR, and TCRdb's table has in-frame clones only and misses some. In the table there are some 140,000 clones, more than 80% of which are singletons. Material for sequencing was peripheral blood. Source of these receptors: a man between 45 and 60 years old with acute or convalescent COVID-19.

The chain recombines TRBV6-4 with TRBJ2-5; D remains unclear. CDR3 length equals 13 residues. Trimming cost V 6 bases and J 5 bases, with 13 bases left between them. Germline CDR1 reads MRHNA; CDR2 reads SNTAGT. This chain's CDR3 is CASSRQTGETQYF. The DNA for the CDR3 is TGTGCCAGCAGCCGGCAGACTGGGGAGACCCAGTACTTC.

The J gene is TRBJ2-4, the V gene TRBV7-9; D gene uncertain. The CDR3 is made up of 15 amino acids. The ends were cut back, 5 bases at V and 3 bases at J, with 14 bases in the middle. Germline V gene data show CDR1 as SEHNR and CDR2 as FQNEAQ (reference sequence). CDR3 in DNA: TGTGCCAGCAGCGGAGACCGATCTGGCAAAAACATTCAGTACTTC. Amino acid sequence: CASSGDRSGKNIQYF.

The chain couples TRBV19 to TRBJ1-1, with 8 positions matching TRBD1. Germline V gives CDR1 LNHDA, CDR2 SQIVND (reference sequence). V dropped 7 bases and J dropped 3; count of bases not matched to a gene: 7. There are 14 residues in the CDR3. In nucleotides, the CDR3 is TGTGCCAGTAACCACAGGGGGGCTGACACTGAAGCTTTCTTT. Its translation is CASNHRGADTEAFF.